The present TCR beta chain was sequenced within a study of cytomegalovirus exposure and HLA in healthy donors. Study outcomes and limitations: Links to common viral pathogens appeared, in a later analysis, for several of the most significant clusters. Confirmation was obtained in vitro that three CMV-associated chains are specific for CMV antigens.

The CDR3 contains 12 residues. Germline V gives CDR1 ENHRY, CDR2 SYGVKD. V lost 10 bases to trimming and J lost 1 base, with 10 bases between them. 13 Jbeta primers and 60 Vbeta primers were used for the PCR. Original handling: Roughly 12 million shared chains were among some 80 million unique TCR beta chains counted in a later analysis. Here immunoSEQ multiplex PCR was the method, and the copy in TCRdb shows in-frame clones only, minus some. V, J and clone size were drawn from that table, and D and trimming were deduced from the DNA. The table lists about 82,000 clones, over 65% of them singletons. Details on this clone: What it binds is not known.

The sample comprised PBMCs. The TCR sequence derives from a man aged 50-60 years in good health and CMV-seronegative. The chain recombines TRBV10-3 with TRBJ1-1; D not certain. CDR3 nucleotides: TGTGCCAGCTGGTGGCCGAACACTGAAGCTTTCTTT. This encodes CASWWPNTEAFF.